This T cell receptor beta chain was identified during a study of cytomegalovirus exposure and HLA in healthy donors. About the research overall: The approximately 120 validation repertoires were reported in a later analysis to have been generated on the same platform as the 500 to 700 first-cohort repertoires.

There are a few counts of this clone. The antigen remains unidentified. Repertoires were generated with immunoSEQ multiplex PCR, while TCRdb's copy carries only in-frame clones and drops some. This sample yields approximately 280,000 clones, of which 65% to 90% are seen a single time; roughly 1% belongs to the top ten. Trimming took 1 base from V and 4 from J, leaving 13 bases between them. The CDR3 extends over 15 amino acids. Germline lookup yields CDR1 MGHDK and CDR2 SYGVNS. The study's findings and limits: High specificity and sensitivity for cytomegalovirus status were reported for the classifier.

This TCR was recovered from a woman between 18 and 29 years old in good health and CMV-seronegative. The rearrangement joins TRBV25-1 to TRBJ1-2; D unresolved. Sequenced sample: PBMCs. As DNA, the CDR3 is TGTGCCAGCAGTGAATCCGCCAGGTCAATCTATGGCTACACCTTC. Protein product: CASSESARSIYGYTF.